In this sample, the clone carrying this T cell receptor (beta chain) turned up once. These data originate in a study of control samples from healthy donors and cancer patients. Profiling relied on immunoSEQ multiplex PCR, and the TCRdb table lists in-frame clones only, not all of them. The sample shows roughly 100,000 clones, roughly 94% of them seen only once. V gave up 0 bases and J gave up 4 bases, with 12 bases separating them. There are 14 residues in the CDR3. Per the germline V gene, CDR1 is GTSNPN and CDR2 is SVGIG (reference sequence). This TCR was recovered from a woman aged 18-35 years in good health. The sequenced sample was blood. J is TRBJ2-5 and V is TRBV30; D gene ambiguous. The CDR3 nucleotides are TGTGCCTGGAGTGTAGGTGGCCTCGGAGAGACCCAGTACTTC. This codes for CAWSVGGLGETQYF. Supplemented by reference TRBV30 and TRBJ2-5, the full variable domain reads SQTIHQWPATLVQPVGSPLSLECTVEGTSNPNLYWYRQAAGRGLQLLFYSVGIGQISSEVPQNLSASRPQDRQFILSSKKLLLSDSGFYLCAWSVGGLGETQYFGPGTRLLVL.